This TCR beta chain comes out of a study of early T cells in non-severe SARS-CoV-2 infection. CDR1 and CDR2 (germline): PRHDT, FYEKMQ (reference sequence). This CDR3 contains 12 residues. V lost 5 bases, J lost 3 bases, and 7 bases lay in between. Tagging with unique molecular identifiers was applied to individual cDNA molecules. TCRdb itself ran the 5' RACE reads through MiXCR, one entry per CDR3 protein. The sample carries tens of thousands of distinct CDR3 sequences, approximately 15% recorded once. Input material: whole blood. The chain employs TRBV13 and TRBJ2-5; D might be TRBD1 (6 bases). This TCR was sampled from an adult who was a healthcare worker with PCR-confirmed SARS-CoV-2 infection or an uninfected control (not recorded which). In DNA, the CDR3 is TGTGCCAGCAGCCGGACAGAAGAGACCCAGTACTTC. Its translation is CASSRTEETQYF.